One and the same sample provided the 32 T cell receptor beta chains below, sequenced in a study of blood T cell repertoires in COVID-19. TCRdb's copy holds only in-frame clones and misses some; the assay was immunoSEQ multiplex PCR. The sample lists approximately 130,000 clones, roughly 82% occurring once. Sequencing used peripheral blood. These receptors originate from a human donor in a cohort sampled during active COVID-19.

This chain uses TRBV5-1 with TRBJ1-3; D is perhaps TRBD1 (5 bases). The CDR3 has 16 amino acids. V was clipped by 4 bases and J by 2 bases, with 16 bases between them. CDR1 is SGHRS and CDR2 is YFSETQ in the germline V gene. CDR3 nucleotide sequence: TGCGCCAGCAGCCCCTCGGGGGGAACGCCTGGAAACACCATATATTTT. This encodes CASSPSGGTPGNTIYF.

This chain uses TRBV6-4 with TRBJ2-2; D remains ambiguous. Germline V gene sequence: CDR1 MRHNA, CDR2 SNTAGT. Trimming left V 0 bases short and J 7 bases short, with 21 bases between. The CDR3 runs 18 residues. CDR3 region: CASSDSKVRVLPRGELFF. CDR3 bases: TGTGCCAGCAGTGACTCGAAGGTTCGAGTACTACCGCGCGGGGAGCTGTTTTTT.

This chain links TRBV3-1 (or the pseudogene TRBV3-2) with TRBJ1-4; a possible D gene is TRBD1 (5 bases). Germline V CDR1 and CDR2: LGHDT, YNNKEL (reference sequence). V gave up 0 bases and J gave up 2 bases, with 10 bases separating them. The CDR3 is 16 amino acids. The CDR3 sequence: CASSQDFKGTNEKLFF. The CDR3 coding sequence is TGTGCCAGCAGCCAAGATTTTAAGGGGACTAATGAAAAACTGTTTTTT.

V and J are TRBV6-1 and TRBJ2-3, with a tentative D call TRBD2 (6 bases). The V end lost 2 bases, the J end lost 4 bases, and 16 bases lay between the germline ends. This CDR3 has 16 amino acids. From germline, CDR1 is MNHNS and CDR2 SASEGT. CDR3 loop: CASSEIRTGVADTQYF. The CDR3 nucleotides are TGTGCCAGCAGTGAAATTAGGACGGGGGTGGCAGATACGCAGTATTTT.

The chain links TRBV5-1 to TRBJ2-5; possibly TRBD2 for D (6 bases). The CDR3 has 14 residues. Trimming removed 8 bases from V and 1 base from J, with 15 bases in between. CDR1 is SGHRS, CDR2 YFSETQ, per germline. CDR3 residues: CASSSGGLQETQYF. The DNA of the CDR3 is TGCGCCAGTTCGTCTGGGGGACTCCAAGAGACCCAGTACTTC. The full variable domain, completed using reference TRBV5-1 and TRBJ2-5, is KAGVTQTPRYLIKTRGQQVTLSCSPISGHRSVSWYQQTPGQGLQFLFEYFSETQRNKGNFPGRFSGRQFSNSRSEMNVSTLELGDSALYLCASSSGGLQETQYFGPGTRLLVL.

J is TRBJ2-7 and V is TRBV6-6; D might be TRBD2 (7 bases). The CDR3 contains 16 residues. Trimming shortened V by 3 bases and J by 3 bases, and 18 bases separated the two germline ends. CDR1 and CDR2 from the germline V gene are MNHNY and SVGAGI (reference sequence). The CDR3 nucleotides read TGTGCCAGCAGTTATAGCCTGGGGGGGGGCGGCTACGAGCAGTACTTC. It encodes CASSYSLGGGGYEQYF.

V usage is TRBV14 and J usage is TRBJ1-2, with unresolved D. In germline, CDR1 is SGHDN, CDR2 FVKESK. The V end lost 3 bases, the J end lost 2 bases, and 10 bases lay between the germline ends. The CDR3 extends over 14 amino acids. The CDR3 DNA sequence: TGTGCCAGCAGCCAGTACCACTCCAACTATGGCTACACCTTC. This sequence encodes CASSQYHSNYGYTF.

The chain carries TRBV7-6 and TRBJ2-1; TRBD2 matches at 8 bases. This CDR3 is built from 16 residues. The germline V gene has CDR1 SGHVS and CDR2 FNYEAQ. Unmatched junction bases numbered 9, after V lost 4 bases and J lost 4 bases. CDR3 protein: CASSSGYSGVYNEQFF. In DNA, the CDR3 is TGTGCCAGCAGCTCCGGTTATAGCGGGGTATACAATGAGCAGTTCTTC.

This clone turned up a few times. The sample carries other DNA sequences with the same CDR3. The V and J genes are TRBV15 and TRBJ2-3, with D possibly being TRBD1 (5 bases). The CDR3 contains 16 residues. The germline V gene encodes CDR1 LNHNV and CDR2 YYDKDF (reference sequence). The V end was cut by 3 bases, the J end by 0 bases, with 13 bases between. The CDR3 DNA reads TGTGCCACCAGCAGTCAGGGTGGTGGGAGCACAGATACGCAGTATTTT. Its translation is CATSSQGGGSTDTQYF.

The chain employs TRBV2 and TRBJ1-2, with D unclear. The germline CDR1 and CDR2 sequences are SNHLY and FYNNEI. CDR3 length: 13 amino acids. V was clipped by 6 bases and J by 8 bases, with 16 bases between them. In nucleotides, the CDR3 is TGTGCCAGCAGCGACAACAATTCTCGGGGCTACACCTTC. Its protein is CASSDNNSRGYTF.

The genes are TRBV3-1 (or the pseudogene TRBV3-2) and TRBJ1-4; D unclear. Deletions cut 0 bases from V and 0 bases from J, with 8 bases between. The CDR3 contains 16 residues. The V gene's germline CDR1 is LGHDT and CDR2 YNNKEL (reference sequence). CDR3 amino acids: CASSQDRGATNEKLFF. CDR3 bases: TGTGCCAGCAGCCAAGACCGGGGTGCAACTAATGAAAAACTGTTTTTT.

V usage is TRBV7-9 and J usage is TRBJ1-6; D is undetermined. V lost 6 bases to trimming and J lost 0 bases, with 12 bases between them. The CDR3 length is 16 residues. Germline assignment: CDR1 SEHNR and CDR2 FQNEAQ (reference sequence). For the CDR3, the DNA is TGTGCCAGCAGTGTGAGTAGGAGCTCCTATAATTCACCCCTCCACTTT. It encodes CASSVSRSSYNSPLHF.

This rearrangement joins TRBV27 to TRBJ1-5, with TRBD1 as a possible D gene (5 bases). There are 12 residues in the CDR3. Germline V lookup: CDR1 MNHEY, CDR2 SMNVEV (reference sequence). Trimming took 9 bases from V and 7 from J, leaving 13 bases between them. In DNA, the CDR3 is TGTGCCAGGGGACTAGGGTGGCAGCCCCAGCATTTT. Amino acid sequence: CARGLGWQPQHF.

The V call is TRBV19, the J call TRBJ1-2; tentative D call: TRBD1 (6 bases). The CDR3 loop spans 15 amino acids. From germline, CDR1 is LNHDA and CDR2 SQIVND (reference sequence). The germline V and J ends were trimmed by 4 bases and 4 bases, with 16 bases remaining between them. The CDR3 bases are TGTGCCAGTAGTACTACGGACAGAGATGGCTATGGCTACACCTTC. Translated, it gives CASSTTDRDGYGYTF.

CDR3 in amino acids: CASSEALRDRVGGYTF. The CDR3, as DNA: TGTGCCAGCAGTGAAGCGCTCCGGGACAGGGTCGGGGGCTACACCTTC. The chain carries TRBV2 and TRBJ1-2; 9 bases agree with TRBD1. The V segment lost 0 bases and the J segment 8 bases; nucleotides outside the gene matches: 10. This CDR3 is 16 amino acids long. Germline V gene data show CDR1 as SNHLY and CDR2 as FYNNEI.

The gene calls are TRBV4-1 and TRBJ2-1; the match to TRBD2 covers 13 bases. The CDR3 is 17 amino acids. V gave up 1 base and J gave up 6 bases; unmatched junction bases: 6. Germline assignment: CDR1 MGHRA and CDR2 YSYEKL. CDR3 coding DNA: TGCGCCAGCAGCCAAGGGACTAGCGGGGGTGGTCGCAATGAGCAGTTCTTC. Translation gives CASSQGTSGGGRNEQFF.

The chain recombines TRBV5-6 with TRBJ2-7; D is possibly TRBD2 (5 bases). V lost 6 bases and J lost 1, with 11 bases in between. The CDR3 spans 13 residues. Germline CDR1 is SGHDT and CDR2 is YYEEEE. The CDR3 spells CASTFPGSYEQYF. The DNA of the CDR3 is TGTGCCAGCACCTTTCCGGGGTCCTACGAGCAGTACTTC.

The rearrangement joins TRBV7-9 to TRBJ2-1; 9 bases are shared with TRBD1. Looked up from germline, CDR1 is SEHNR and CDR2 is FQNEAQ (reference sequence). V shed 1 base and J 5 bases; nucleotides not matched to a gene: 3. This CDR3 region has 15 residues. The CDR3 here is CASSLGTGDHNEQFF. The CDR3 nucleotides are TGTGCCAGCAGCTTAGGGACAGGGGATCACAATGAGCAGTTCTTC. Looking up the rest from reference TRBV7-9 and TRBJ2-1 gives the full variable domain: DTGVSQNPRHKITKRGQNVTFRCDPISEHNRLYWYRQTLGQGPEFLTYFQNEAQLEKSRLLSDRFSAERPKGSFSTLEIQRTEQGDSAMYLCASSLGTGDHNEQFFGPGTRLTVL.

The genes are TRBV24-1 and TRBJ2-3; 10 bases agree with TRBD2. This CDR3 is built from 15 residues. The germline V gene has CDR1 KGHDR and CDR2 SFDVKD. Trimming at V came to 4 bases and at J to 5 bases, leaving 5 bases not matched to a gene. CDR3 DNA: TGTGCCACCAGTGAGCCTAGCGGGGGAGGAGATACGCAGTATTTT. This gives the protein CATSEPSGGGDTQYF.

V usage is TRBV7-2 and J usage is TRBJ2-1, with a tentative D call TRBD1 (6 bases). The CDR3 totals 15 residues. The V and J ends lost 1 base and 0 bases respectively, with 7 bases between them. The germline V gene has CDR1 SGHTA and CDR2 FQGNSA. The chain's CDR3 is CASSLGGRSYNEQFF. In DNA form, the CDR3 reads TGTGCCAGCAGCTTAGGGGGGCGCTCCTACAATGAGCAGTTCTTC.

The chain uses TRBV5-6 and TRBJ2-3; maybe TRBD2 (7 bases). Trimming stripped 0 bases from V and 3 bases from J, with 11 bases between. There are 15 residues in the CDR3. The germline V gene encodes CDR1 SGHDT and CDR2 YYEEEE. In nucleotides, the CDR3 is TGTGCCAGCAGCTTGGACGCGGGGGCTACAGATACGCAGTATTTT. It translates to CASSLDAGATDTQYF.

The rearrangement links TRBV5-1 to TRBJ2-1, with 8 bases matching TRBD2. CDR3 size: 13 residues. From germline, CDR1 is SGHRS and CDR2 YFSETQ. J was trimmed by 5 bases and V by 4 bases; bases with no gene match: 2. The CDR3 nucleotides are TGCGCCAGCAGCACGCGGGGGGACAATGAGCAGTTCTTC. Protein: CASSTRGDNEQFF.

CDR3 amino acids: CASSRPGSETQYF. The CDR3, as DNA: TGTGCCAGCTCGAGGCCGGGTAGCGAGACCCAGTACTTC. The rearrangement uses TRBV27 and TRBJ2-5; D is unclear. The CDR3 sequence is 13 residues long. The germline gives CDR1 MNHEY, CDR2 SMNVEV (reference sequence). With 8 bases removed from V and 5 bases from J, the gap between germline ends came to 15 bases.

The V call is TRBV7-9, the J call TRBJ1-1, with TRBD1 identical over 10 bases. CDR3 size: 17 residues. CDR1 and CDR2 from the germline V gene are SEHNR and FQNEAQ (reference sequence). Trimming removed 5 bases from V and 1 base from J; junction bases left unmatched: 10. Here the CDR3 reads CASSLALGQGRNTEAFF. The CDR3 bases are TGTGCCAGCAGCCTTGCCTTGGGACAGGGGCGGAACACTGAAGCTTTCTTT.

This chain uses TRBV19 with TRBJ2-1; 13 positions agree with TRBD2. V lost 6 bases and J lost 9; bases outside the gene matches: 5. In germline, CDR1 is LNHDA, CDR2 SQIVND (reference sequence). CDR3 size: 14 residues. CDR3: CASRTSGGAVEQFF. Here the CDR3 DNA reads TGTGCCAGTAGAACTAGCGGGGGGGCAGTTGAGCAGTTCTTC.

In DNA form, the CDR3 reads TGTGCCAGCACAGGGGCCCCCCTCGATACGCAGTATTTT. Amino acids: CASTGAPLDTQYF. The chain has TRBV6-5 and TRBJ2-3; tentative D call: TRBD1 (6 bases). The CDR3 runs 13 residues. CDR1 is MNHEY, CDR2 SVGAGI, per germline. V gave up 7 bases and J gave up 6 bases, with 14 bases separating them.

J is TRBJ2-5 and V is TRBV5-1; TRBD2 matches at 8 bases. Germline V lookup: CDR1 SGHRS, CDR2 YFSETQ. CDR3 length: 14 amino acids. V trimming: 2 bases; J trimming: 1 base; junction bases outside the gene matches: 1. The CDR3 nucleotides are TGCGCCAGCAGCTTCACTAGCGGCCAAGAGACCCAGTACTTC. Its protein product is CASSFTSGQETQYF.

This clone has more than one count but fewer than ten. The sample has other DNA sequences that encode this CDR3 too. This chain uses TRBV29-1 with TRBJ1-1; tentatively, D is TRBD1 (6 bases). The CDR3 runs to 12 residues. Per the germline V gene, CDR1 is SQVTM and CDR2 is ANQGSEA. The germline V and J ends were trimmed by 7 bases and 1 base, with 10 bases remaining between them. CDR3 DNA sequence: TGCAGCGCCGCACAGGGGAACACTGAAGCTTTCTTT. Protein sequence: CSAAQGNTEAFF.

V usage is TRBV10-3 and J usage is TRBJ2-1; 8 nucleotides line up with TRBD2. The V gene end was trimmed by 0 bases and the J gene end by 5 bases; junction bases not matched to a gene: 0. The CDR3 has 14 residues. The germline CDR1 and CDR2 sequences are ENHRY and SYGVKD. In DNA, the CDR3 is TGTGCCATCAGTGAGTCCGGGGGGGACAATGAGCAGTTCTTC. Protein: CAISESGGDNEQFF.

The chain is built from TRBV3-1 (or the pseudogene TRBV3-2) and TRBJ2-1; D not resolved. Germline-derived CDR1 and CDR2 are LGHDT and YNNKEL (reference sequence). With 1 base removed from V and 10 bases from J, the gap between germline ends came to 8 bases. The length of the CDR3 is 12 residues. CDR3 sequence (DNA): TGTGCCAGCAGCCAAGCTAGTTGGGAGCAGTTCTTC. It codes for CASSQASWEQFF.

This chain joins TRBV19 and TRBJ2-7; D gene ambiguous. The CDR3 totals 14 residues. Deletions cut 3 bases from V and 0 bases from J, with 9 bases between. Looked up from germline, CDR1 is LNHDA and CDR2 is SQIVND (reference sequence). CDR3 coding DNA: TGTGCCAGTAGTATCGGAGTAGCCTCCTACGAGCAGTACTTC. This gives the protein CASSIGVASYEQYF.

This clone was seen a single time. The CDR3 loop is CASSIDRGRGDGYTF. The CDR3 DNA sequence: TGTGCCAGTAGTATAGACCGCGGACGGGGGGATGGCTACACCTTC. The chain carries TRBV19 and TRBJ1-2, with D tentatively TRBD1 (5 bases). The germline V gene encodes CDR1 LNHDA and CDR2 SQIVND (reference sequence). Deletions cut 0 bases from V and 6 bases from J, with 14 bases between. This CDR3 has 15 residues.